This T cell receptor beta chain originates from a study of regulatory T cells in long-lasting Graves disease (dated by TCRdb to about 2021). Turning to the overall study: Persistent Graves' disease was defined as antithyroid drug treatment for over 5 years with persistently positive TSH receptor autoantibodies. Peripheral blood TCR sequencing and RNA sequencing compared persistent Graves' disease patients with newly diagnosed Graves' disease patients. Antithyroid drugs had been taken for approximately 10 years on average by persistent Graves' disease patients in the clinical cohort. The study was registered as a clinical trial and conducted in China. A total of around 35 samples underwent TCR sequencing: roughly 13 from persistent and approximately 20 from newly diagnosed Graves' disease patients. Study-wide conclusions, independent of this receptor: Compared with newly diagnosed patients, patients with persistent Graves' disease had lower TCR Shannon entropy and fewer highly expanded clones, which suggests clonal expansion. Because the primary lesion, thyroid tissue, could not be accessed, the study looked at peripheral blood alone. Only the TCR beta chain was sequenced and analyzed. A larger number of public clonotypes was shared among persistent patients (2,741) than among newly diagnosed patients (roughly 930). The authors noted that the small sample size was a limitation that may lower accuracy.

Library preparation employed multiplex PCR. Sequencing was carried out with an Illumina HiSeq 4000. TCR beta libraries were built with iRepertoire HTBI primers and Arm-PCR amplification of CDR3 regions. Before sequencing, the PCR products underwent gel purification. In the paper's pipeline: Across samples, roughly 60 TRBV and 13 to 15 TRBJ segments were identified and used for gene usage analysis of CDR3 amino acid clonotypes. COPE and FqMerger were used to merge the filtered high-quality paired reads into contigs. BLAST was used to align contigs to IMGT TRBV, TRBD and TRBJ reference genes, and CDR3 was defined according to IMGT. Any clonotype with a frequency above 0.1% was classified as a highly expanded clone. Repertoire diversity was measured by Shannon entropy, and V-J evenness by the Gini coefficient. A clonotype was considered public if more than one individual shared it. TCRdb trimmed public reads at Q25 via fastp, called clones via MiXCR and kept in-frame beta chains. CDR3 protein duplicates are merged, each entry listing the most common genes and DNA. What appears here as the V and J calls and clone size reflects TCRdb's work, not the paper's. This sample holds about 400,000 distinct CDR3 sequences; around 20% were observed only once. The biggest ten clones account for under 25% of the sample.

This clonotype was detected many times. There is no known antigen for this receptor. No base-level quality is on record; no much larger clone is a single base apart. The time point tag for this specimen amounts to: persistent/refractory GD, antithyroid drugs over 5 years with positive TRAb. For both TCR sequencing and RNA sequencing, RNA was extracted from PBMCs using TRIzol. The diagnosis of Graves' disease was made according to American Thyroid Association guidelines. Patients were recruited from an endocrinology department in Xi'an, China. Each patient gave around 9 milliliters of peripheral blood, collected in an EDTA anticoagulant tube. PBMCs were isolated by Ficoll Paque Plus density gradient separation without further T cell sorting. RNA quality was checked with an Agilent 2100 Bioanalyzer and agarose gel, and concentration with a NanoDrop 2000. The clonotype comes from a female donor with Graves disease. The input for sequencing was peripheral blood mononuclear cells (PBMCs), taken when the disease was refractory, from a patient treated with antithyroid drugs.

The DNA sequence is given as TGCAGTGCTCCCCCCGGGACAGCCCAAGAGACCCAGTACTTC. It encodes CSAPPGTAQETQYF. The sequence is built from TRBV20-1 and TRBJ2-5, with 7 bases in between that match TRBD1. CDR1 and CDR2 are read off the germline V gene (reference sequence) as DFQATT and SNEGSKA. V lost 5 bases and J lost 1 base, and the count of bases not matched to a germline gene is 7. From the cysteine through the phenylalanine, the CDR3 covers 14 amino acids. Only the CDR3 region is kept as DNA, spanning 42 bases read in frame from base 1.